A selection of T cell receptor beta chains follows, all from one sample in a study of monozygotic twins with inflammatory bowel disease. Each CDR3 protein gets one entry in TCRdb, which reprocessed the 5' RACE reads and gives no DNA. The specimen's table records around 40,000 distinct CDR3 sequences. The material sequenced was blood. The receptors were sampled from a human donor with ulcerative colitis or Crohn's disease, or a healthy co-twin of an affected twin (not recorded which). CDR3s include the opening cysteine and the closing phenylalanine or tryptophan.

j_gene: TRBJ1-4; v_gene: TRBV7-9; CDR3aa: CASSRDVLLPGEKLFF
j_gene: TRBJ2-2; v_gene: TRBV7-2; CDR3aa: CASSLARVAQPNTGELFF
j_gene: TRBJ2-3; v_gene: TRBV5-1; CDR3aa: CASSLSTGALGTDTQYF
j_gene: TRBJ2-5; v_gene: TRBV11-2; CDR3aa: CASSLGLGETQYF
j_gene: TRBJ2-3; v_gene: TRBV20-1; CDR3aa: CSAPPVWRASGRSVADTQYF
j_gene: TRBJ2-1; v_gene: TRBV20-1; CDR3aa: CSVTGGSYNEQFF
j_gene: TRBJ1-1; v_gene: TRBV12-3/TRBV12-4; CDR3aa: CASSLGTEAFF
j_gene: TRBJ2-1; v_gene: TRBV24-1; CDR3aa: CATRGSLGDFDNEQFF
j_gene: TRBJ2-1; v_gene: TRBV12-3/TRBV12-4; CDR3aa: CASSLFPGQGKNNEQFF
j_gene: TRBJ1-2; v_gene: TRBV20-1; CDR3aa: CSGTGGVYGYTF
j_gene: TRBJ2-5; v_gene: TRBV7-2; CDR3aa: CASSLANREETQYF
j_gene: TRBJ2-1; v_gene: TRBV20-1; CDR3aa: CSAGTSGYNEQFF
j_gene: TRBJ2-7; v_gene: TRBV20-1; CDR3aa: CSARDHSGSSPREQYF
j_gene: TRBJ2-6; v_gene: TRBV10-3; CDR3aa: CATGALLSGANVLTF
j_gene: TRBJ2-3; v_gene: TRBV20-1; CDR3aa: CSASVQVVDTQYF
j_gene: TRBJ2-7; v_gene: TRBV7-2; CDR3aa: CASSSQGASKGEQYF